This T cell receptor (beta chain) was found in a study of blood T cell repertoires in COVID-19. Across the whole study: The cDNA or gDNA used as material had been derived from T cells, B-cell-depleted T cells, or PBMCs.

Sequenced by immunoSEQ multiplex PCR; TCRdb stores in-frame clones only, minus some. Seen here are roughly 200,000 clones, 83% observed once, and the top ten hold roughly 1.2%. Per germline, CDR1 LNHNV and CDR2 YYDKDF (reference sequence). The CDR3 sequence is 16 residues long. V was clipped by 2 bases and J by 3 bases; unmatched bases: 8. The source is a woman in her thirties with COVID-19, enrolled during active disease. The chain uses TRBV15 and TRBJ1-1; TRBD1 agrees at 8 bases. The material sequenced was peripheral blood. The CDR3 DNA follows: TGTGCCACCAGCAGACAAAGACAGGGGCCGGACACTGAAGCTTTCTTT. This gives the protein CATSRQRQGPDTEAFF.